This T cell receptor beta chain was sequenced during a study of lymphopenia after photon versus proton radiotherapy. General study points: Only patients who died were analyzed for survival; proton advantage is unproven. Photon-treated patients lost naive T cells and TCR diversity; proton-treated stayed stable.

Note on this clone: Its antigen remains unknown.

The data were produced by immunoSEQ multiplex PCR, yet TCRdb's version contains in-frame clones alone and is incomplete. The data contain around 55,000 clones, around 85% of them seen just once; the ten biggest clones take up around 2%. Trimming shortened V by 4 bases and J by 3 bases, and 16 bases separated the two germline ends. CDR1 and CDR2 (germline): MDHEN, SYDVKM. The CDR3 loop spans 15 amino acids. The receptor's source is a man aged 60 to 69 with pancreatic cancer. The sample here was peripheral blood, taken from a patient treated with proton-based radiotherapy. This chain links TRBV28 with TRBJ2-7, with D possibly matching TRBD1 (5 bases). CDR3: CASSSLNDRDYEQYF. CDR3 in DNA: TGTGCCAGCAGTTCATTAAACGACAGAGACTACGAGCAGTACTTC.